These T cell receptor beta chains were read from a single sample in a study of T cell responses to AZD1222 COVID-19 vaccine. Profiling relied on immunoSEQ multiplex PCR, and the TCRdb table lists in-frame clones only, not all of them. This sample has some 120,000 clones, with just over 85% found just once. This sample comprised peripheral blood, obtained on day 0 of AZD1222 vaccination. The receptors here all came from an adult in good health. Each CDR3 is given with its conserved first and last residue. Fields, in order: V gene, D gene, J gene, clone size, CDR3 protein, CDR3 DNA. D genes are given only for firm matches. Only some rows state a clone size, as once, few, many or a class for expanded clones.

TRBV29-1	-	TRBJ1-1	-	CSVEGLLGTEAFF	TGCAGCGTTGAAGGACTTCTGGGCACTGAAGCTTTCTTT
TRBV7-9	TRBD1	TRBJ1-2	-	CASSLAVGQAGGGYTF	TGTGCCAGCAGCTTAGCGGTAGGACAGGCGGGAGGTGGCTACACCTTC
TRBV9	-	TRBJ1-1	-	CASSVVDDRDTEAFF	TGTGCCAGCAGCGTAGTGGATGATAGGGACACTGAAGCTTTCTTT
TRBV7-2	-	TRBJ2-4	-	CASSYLPVNIQYF	TGTGCCAGCAGCTACCTGCCGGTTAACATTCAGTACTTC
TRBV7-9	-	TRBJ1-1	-	CASSPTQGGTEAFF	TGTGCCAGCAGTCCTACCCAGGGAGGAACTGAAGCTTTCTTT
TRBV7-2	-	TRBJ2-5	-	CASSLFMGGETQYF	TGTGCCAGCAGCTTATTTATGGGTGGAGAGACCCAGTACTTC
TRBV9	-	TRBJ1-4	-	CASSVKGANEKLFF	TGTGCCAGCAGCGTAAAGGGGGCTAATGAAAAACTGTTTTTT
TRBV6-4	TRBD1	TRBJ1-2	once	CASSEIWGRQGANYGYTF	TGTGCCAGCAGTGAAATTTGGGGCCGACAGGGAGCTAACTATGGCTACACCTTC
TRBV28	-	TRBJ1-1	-	CASSLPVVTEAFF	TGTGCCAGCAGTTTGCCAGTGGTGACTGAAGCTTTCTTT
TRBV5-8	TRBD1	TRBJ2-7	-	CASSSDRDPYEQYF	TGTGCCAGCAGCTCGGACAGGGACCCCTACGAGCAGTACTTC
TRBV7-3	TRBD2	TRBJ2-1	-	CASSLASGRSNWAEQFF	TGTGCCAGCAGCTTGGCTAGCGGGAGATCTAACTGGGCTGAGCAGTTCTTC
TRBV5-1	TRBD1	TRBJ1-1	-	CASSLVGQHTEAFF	TGCGCCAGCAGCTTGGTGGGACAGCACACTGAAGCTTTCTTT
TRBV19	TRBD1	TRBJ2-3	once	CASSTPGGAADTQYF	TGTGCCAGTAGTACCCCAGGGGGCGCCGCAGATACGCAGTATTTT
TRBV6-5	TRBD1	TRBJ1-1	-	CASRPGQKNTEAFF	TGTGCCAGCAGGCCGGGACAGAAAAACACTGAAGCTTTCTTT
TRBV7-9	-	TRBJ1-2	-	CASSLARGQDGDGYTF	TGTGCCAGCAGCTTAGCGCGAGGTCAGGACGGCGATGGCTACACCTTC
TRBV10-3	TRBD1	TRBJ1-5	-	CAISEGDRAGSNQPQHF	TGTGCCATCAGTGAGGGGGACAGGGCCGGCAGCAATCAGCCCCAGCATTTT
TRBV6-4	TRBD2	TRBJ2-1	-	CASSEKTSGGYNEQFF	TGTGCCAGCAGCGAGAAGACTAGCGGGGGCTACAATGAGCAGTTCTTC
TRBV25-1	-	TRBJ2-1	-	CASIHYNEQFF	TGTGCCAGCATACATTACAATGAGCAGTTCTTC
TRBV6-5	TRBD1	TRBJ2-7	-	CASNKGQGEAYEQYF	TGTGCCAGCAACAAGGGACAGGGAGAGGCCTACGAGCAGTACTTC
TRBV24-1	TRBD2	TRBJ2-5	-	CATSLTGLAEETQYF	TGTGCCACCAGCTTAACGGGACTAGCGGAAGAGACCCAGTACTTC
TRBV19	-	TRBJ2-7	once	CASSGGKRSSEQYF	TGTGCCAGTAGTGGGGGAAAAAGGTCCTCCGAGCAGTACTTC
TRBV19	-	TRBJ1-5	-	CASSSRGDSNQPQHF	TGTGCCAGTAGTAGCAGGGGAGATAGCAATCAGCCCCAGCATTTT
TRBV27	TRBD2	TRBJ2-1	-	CASSLTTLASSYNEQFF	TGTGCCAGCAGTTTAACCACACTAGCGAGCTCCTACAATGAGCAGTTCTTC
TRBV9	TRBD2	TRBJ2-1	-	CASSVGLAGDSTYNEQFF	TGTGCCAGCAGCGTAGGGCTAGCGGGAGATAGTACCTACAATGAGCAGTTCTTC
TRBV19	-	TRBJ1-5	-	CASSIKARDSNQPQHF	TGTGCCAGTAGTATAAAGGCCCGGGACAGCAATCAGCCCCAGCATTTT
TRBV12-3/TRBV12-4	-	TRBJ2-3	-	CASSLSDTVSYF	TGTGCCAGCAGTTTATCGGACACCGTGTCGTATTTT
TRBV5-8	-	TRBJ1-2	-	CASSFRRGAFYGYTF	TGTGCCAGCAGCTTCCGCCGCGGGGCGTTCTATGGCTACACCTTC
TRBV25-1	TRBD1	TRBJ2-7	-	CASSSDLGTGYDEQYF	TGTGCCAGCAGCAGTGATCTTGGGACAGGGTACGACGAGCAGTACTTC
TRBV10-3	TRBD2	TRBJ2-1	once	CATSGAHNEQFF	TGTGCCACTAGCGGGGCGCACAATGAGCAGTTCTTC
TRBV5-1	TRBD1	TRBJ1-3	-	CASSQGGQGPGNTIYF	TGCGCCAGCAGCCAAGGGGGACAGGGGCCTGGAAACACCATATATTTT
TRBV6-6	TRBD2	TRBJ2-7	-	CASSWETSGYEQYF	TGTGCCAGCAGTTGGGAGACTAGCGGTTACGAGCAGTACTTC
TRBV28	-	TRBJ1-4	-	CASSSTKLGGEKLFF	TGTGCCAGCAGCTCGACAAAGCTGGGGGGTGAAAAACTGTTTTTT
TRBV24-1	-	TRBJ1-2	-	CATSDSWGFYGYTF	TGTGCCACCAGTGATTCTTGGGGGTTCTATGGCTACACCTTC
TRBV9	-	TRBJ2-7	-	CASSPLGTVRSYEQYF	TGTGCCAGCAGCCCCCTGGGGACTGTACGGTCCTACGAGCAGTACTTC
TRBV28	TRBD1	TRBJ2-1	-	CASSRGTGGINEQFF	TGTGCCAGCAGTAGGGGGACAGGGGGAATAAATGAGCAGTTCTTC
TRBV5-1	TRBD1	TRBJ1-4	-	CASSFNRGRREKLFF	TGCGCCAGCAGCTTTAACAGGGGTCGACGGGAAAAACTGTTTTTT
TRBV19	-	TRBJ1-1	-	CASSTQRAAILNTEAFF	TGTGCCAGTAGTACTCAAAGGGCAGCTATCTTGAACACTGAAGCTTTCTTT
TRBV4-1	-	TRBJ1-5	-	CASSQVPGLRVEPQHF	TGCGCCAGCAGCCAGGTGCCCGGGCTTAGGGTAGAGCCCCAGCATTTT
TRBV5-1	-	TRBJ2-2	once	CASSLGTRITGELFF	TGCGCCAGCAGCTTAGGGACCCGGATCACCGGGGAGCTGTTTTTT
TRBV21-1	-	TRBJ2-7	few	CASSKGGEQYF	TGTGCCAGCAGCAAAGGGGGCGAGCAGTACTTC
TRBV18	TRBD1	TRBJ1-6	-	CASSGTGDNSPLHF	TGTGCCAGCTCAGGAACAGGGGATAATTCACCCCTCCACTTT
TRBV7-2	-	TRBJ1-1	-	CASSFGMDTEAFF	TGTGCCAGCAGCTTTGGGATGGACACTGAAGCTTTCTTT
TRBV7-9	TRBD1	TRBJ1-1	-	CASSAGQVNTEAFF	TGTGCCAGCAGCGCGGGACAGGTAAACACTGAAGCTTTCTTT
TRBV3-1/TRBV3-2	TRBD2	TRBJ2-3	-	CASSLSGGRTDTQYF	TGTGCCAGCAGCCTTAGCGGGGGCCGCACAGATACGCAGTATTTT
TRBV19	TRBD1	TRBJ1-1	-	CASDEGARTEAFF	TGTGCCAGTGACGAGGGGGCAAGGACTGAAGCTTTCTTT
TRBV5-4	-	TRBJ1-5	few	CASSLDAGRGQPQHF	TGTGCCAGCAGCTTGGATGCAGGGCGGGGACAGCCCCAGCATTTT
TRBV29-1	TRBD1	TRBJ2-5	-	CSVRPGQGSPETQYF	TGCAGCGTTCGACCGGGACAGGGAAGCCCAGAGACCCAGTACTTC
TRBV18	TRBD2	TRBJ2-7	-	CASSPAAGVSYEQYF	TGTGCCAGCTCACCCGCAGCGGGAGTCTCCTACGAGCAGTACTTC
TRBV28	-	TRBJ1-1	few	CASSRSGVRGRATEAFF	TGTGCCAGCAGCCGCTCAGGCGTGCGGGGGCGGGCCACTGAAGCTTTCTTT
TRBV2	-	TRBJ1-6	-	CASTPGHASQSPLHF	TGTGCCAGCACGCCGGGACACGCGTCGCAGTCACCCCTCCACTTT
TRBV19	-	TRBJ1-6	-	CASSIDGRVPNSPLHF	TGTGCCAGTAGTATAGATGGCAGAGTCCCTAATTCACCCCTCCACTTT
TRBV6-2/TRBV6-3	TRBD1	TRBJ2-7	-	CASSYRDRNNYEQYF	TGTGCCAGCAGTTACCGGGACAGAAATAACTACGAGCAGTACTTC
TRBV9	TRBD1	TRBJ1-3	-	CASSAGTALVRNTIYF	TGTGCCAGCAGCGCGGGGACAGCTCTTGTGCGAAACACCATATATTTT
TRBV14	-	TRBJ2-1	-	CASSRNGFIGNEQFF	TGTGCCAGCAGCCGAAACGGGTTTATAGGCAATGAGCAGTTCTTC
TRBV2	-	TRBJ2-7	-	CASSATEVSYEQYF	TGTGCCAGCAGTGCGACAGAGGTCTCCTACGAGCAGTACTTC
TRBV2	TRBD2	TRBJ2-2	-	CASRERGGTGELFF	TGTGCCAGCAGGGAGCGGGGGGGCACCGGGGAGCTGTTTTTT
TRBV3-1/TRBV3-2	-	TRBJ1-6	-	CASSRDSRGYNSPLHF	TGTGCCAGCAGCCGGGACTCCCGGGGCTATAATTCACCCCTCCACTTT
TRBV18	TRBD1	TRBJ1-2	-	CASSPQTGANQAYGYTF	TGTGCCAGCTCACCACAGACAGGGGCGAATCAGGCATATGGCTACACCTTC
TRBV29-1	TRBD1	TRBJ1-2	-	CSVLIRQGGDYGYTF	TGCAGCGTTCTAATCCGACAGGGGGGGGACTATGGCTACACCTTC
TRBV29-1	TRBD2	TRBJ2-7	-	CSVETGTTQTYEQYF	TGCAGCGTTGAGACCGGGACTACTCAAACCTACGAGCAGTACTTC